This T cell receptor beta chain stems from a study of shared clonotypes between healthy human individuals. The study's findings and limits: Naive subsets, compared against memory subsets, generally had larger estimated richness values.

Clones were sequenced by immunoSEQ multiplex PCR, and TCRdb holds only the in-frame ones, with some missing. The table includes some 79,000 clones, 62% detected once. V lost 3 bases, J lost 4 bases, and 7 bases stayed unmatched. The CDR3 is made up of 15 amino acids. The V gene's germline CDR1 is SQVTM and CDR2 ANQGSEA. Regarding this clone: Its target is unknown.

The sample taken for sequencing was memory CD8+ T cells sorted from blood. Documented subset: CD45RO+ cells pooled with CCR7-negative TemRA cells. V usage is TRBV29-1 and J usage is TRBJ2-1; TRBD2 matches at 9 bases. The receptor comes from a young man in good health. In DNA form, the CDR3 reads TGCAGCGTTGAGGGGCGGGAGGGGGTTTACAATGAGCAGTTCTTC. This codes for CSVEGREGVYNEQFF.